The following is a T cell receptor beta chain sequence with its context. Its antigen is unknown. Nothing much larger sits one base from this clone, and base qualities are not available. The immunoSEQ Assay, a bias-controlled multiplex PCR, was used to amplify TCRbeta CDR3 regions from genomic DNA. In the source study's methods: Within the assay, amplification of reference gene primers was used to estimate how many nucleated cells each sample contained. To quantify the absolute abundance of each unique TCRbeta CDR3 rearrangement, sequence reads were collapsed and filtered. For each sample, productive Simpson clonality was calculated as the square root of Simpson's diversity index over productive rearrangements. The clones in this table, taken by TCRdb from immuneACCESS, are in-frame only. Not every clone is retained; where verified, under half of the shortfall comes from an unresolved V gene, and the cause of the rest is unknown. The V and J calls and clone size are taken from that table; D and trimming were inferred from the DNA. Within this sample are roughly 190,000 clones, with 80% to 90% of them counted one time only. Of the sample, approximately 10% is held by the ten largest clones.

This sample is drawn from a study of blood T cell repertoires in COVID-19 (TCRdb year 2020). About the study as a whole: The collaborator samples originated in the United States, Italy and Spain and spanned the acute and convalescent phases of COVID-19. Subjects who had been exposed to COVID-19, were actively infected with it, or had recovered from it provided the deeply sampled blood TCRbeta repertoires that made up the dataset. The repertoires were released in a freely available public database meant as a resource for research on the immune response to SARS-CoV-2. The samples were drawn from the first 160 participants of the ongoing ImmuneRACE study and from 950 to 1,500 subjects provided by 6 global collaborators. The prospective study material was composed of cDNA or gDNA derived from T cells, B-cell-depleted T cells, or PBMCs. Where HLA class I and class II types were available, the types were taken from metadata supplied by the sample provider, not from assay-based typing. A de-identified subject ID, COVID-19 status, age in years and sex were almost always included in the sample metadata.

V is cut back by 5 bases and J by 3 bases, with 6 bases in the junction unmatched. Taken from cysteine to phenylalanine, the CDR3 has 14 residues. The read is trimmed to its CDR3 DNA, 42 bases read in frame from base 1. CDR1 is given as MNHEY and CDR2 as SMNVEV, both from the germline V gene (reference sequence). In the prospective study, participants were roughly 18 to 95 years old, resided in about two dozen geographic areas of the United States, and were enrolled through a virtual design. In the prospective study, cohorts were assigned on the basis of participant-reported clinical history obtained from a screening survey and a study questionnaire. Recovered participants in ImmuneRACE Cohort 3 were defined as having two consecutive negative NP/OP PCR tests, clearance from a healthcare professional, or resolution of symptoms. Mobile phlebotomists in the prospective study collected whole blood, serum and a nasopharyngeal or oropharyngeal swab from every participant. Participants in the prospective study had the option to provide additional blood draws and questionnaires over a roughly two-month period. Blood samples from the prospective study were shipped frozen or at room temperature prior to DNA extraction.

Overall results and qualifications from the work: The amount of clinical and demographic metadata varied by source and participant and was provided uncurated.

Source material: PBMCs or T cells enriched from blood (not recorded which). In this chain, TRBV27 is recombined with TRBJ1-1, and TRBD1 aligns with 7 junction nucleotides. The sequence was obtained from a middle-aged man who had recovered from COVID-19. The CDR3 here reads CASSAGDSYTEAFF. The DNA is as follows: TGTGCCAGCAGTGCAGGGGACAGCTACACTGAAGCTTTCTTT.